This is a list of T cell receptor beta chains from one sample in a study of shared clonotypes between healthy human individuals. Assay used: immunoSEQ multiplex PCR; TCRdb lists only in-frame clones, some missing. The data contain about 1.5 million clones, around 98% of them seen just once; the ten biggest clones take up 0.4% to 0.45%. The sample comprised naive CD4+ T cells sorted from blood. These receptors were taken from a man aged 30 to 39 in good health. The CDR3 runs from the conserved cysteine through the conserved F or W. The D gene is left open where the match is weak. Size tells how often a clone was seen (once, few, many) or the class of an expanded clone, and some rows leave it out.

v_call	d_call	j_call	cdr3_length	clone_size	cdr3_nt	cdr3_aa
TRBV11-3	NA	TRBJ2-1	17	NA	TGTGCCAGCAGCTCTACGTTGGAGGGCCGTTCCTACAATGAGCAGTTCTTC	CASSSTLEGRSYNEQFF
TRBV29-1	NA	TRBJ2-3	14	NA	TGCAGCGTTCGTCCCCGAGAGAGCACAGATACGCAGTATTTT	CSVRPRESTDTQYF
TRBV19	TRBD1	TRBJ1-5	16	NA	TGTGCCAGTAGTACCGGGACAGGGTATCCGCAACAGCCCCAGCATTTT	CASSTGTGYPQQPQHF
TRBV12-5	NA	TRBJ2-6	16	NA	TGTGCTAGTGGTTTCTCTGGTCCCTCTGGGGCCAACGTCCTGACTTTC	CASGFSGPSGANVLTF
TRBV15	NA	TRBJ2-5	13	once	TGTGCCACCAGCAGAGATAACGTCGAGACCCAGTACTTC	CATSRDNVETQYF
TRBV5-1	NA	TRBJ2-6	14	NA	TGCGCCAGCAGCTCCCCCGGGGGGGCCAACGTCCTGACTTTC	CASSSPGGANVLTF
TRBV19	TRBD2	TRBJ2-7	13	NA	TGTGCCAGTAGGCCCTCGGGGGGCTACGAGCAGTACTTC	CASRPSGGYEQYF
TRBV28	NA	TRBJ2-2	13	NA	TGTGCCAATGCTCAAAGCGGGACCGGGGAGCTGTTTTTT	CANAQSGTGELFF
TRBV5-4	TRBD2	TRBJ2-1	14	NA	TGTGCCAGCAGCTTAAGGACTAGCTTGAATGAGCAGTTCTTC	CASSLRTSLNEQFF
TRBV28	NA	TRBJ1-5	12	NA	TGTGCGACCTCAGGGGGCAATCAGCCCCAGCATTTT	CATSGGNQPQHF
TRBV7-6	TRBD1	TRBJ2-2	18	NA	TGTGCCAGCAGCTTAGCGTTGAACAGGGGAGTCGCCACCGGGGAGCTGTTTTTT	CASSLALNRGVATGELFF
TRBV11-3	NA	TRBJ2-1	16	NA	TGTGCCAGCAGCTTAGATAACGGGGGCACGAATACTGAGCAGTTCTTC	CASSLDNGGTNTEQFF
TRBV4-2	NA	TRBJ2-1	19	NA	TGTGCCAGCAGCCAAGTCAGCCTCGTGGGTAGCGGAGGGTGGGATGAGCAGTTCTTC	CASSQVSLVGSGGWDEQFF
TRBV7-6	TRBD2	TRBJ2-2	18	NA	TGTGCCAGCAGCCCACGACTAGCGGGAGTGGCCGACACCGGGGAGCTGTTTTTT	CASSPRLAGVADTGELFF
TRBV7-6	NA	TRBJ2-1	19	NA	TGTGCCAGCGGAAGGGGGAGACTACCTACATCCCCCTCATACAGTGAGCAGTTCTTC	CASGRGRLPTSPSYSEQFF
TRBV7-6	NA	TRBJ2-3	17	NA	TGTGCCAGCGCCAATCGGGAGTCTAGTCGGAGCACAGATACGCAGTATTTT	CASANRESSRSTDTQYF
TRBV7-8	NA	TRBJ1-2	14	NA	TGTGCCAGCAGCTTAAGTCCAGCTAACTATGGCTACACCTTC	CASSLSPANYGYTF
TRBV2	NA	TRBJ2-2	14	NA	TGTGCCAGCCAGGGCAGGGTAAACACCGGGGAGCTGTTTTTT	CASQGRVNTGELFF
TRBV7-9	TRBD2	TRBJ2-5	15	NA	TGTGCCAGCAGCTCCGGGGCTAGCGGGGTAGAGACCCAGTACTTC	CASSSGASGVETQYF
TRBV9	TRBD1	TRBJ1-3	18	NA	TGTGCCAGCAGCGTAGGCCCACGGACAGGGGAAGGAGGAAACACCATATATTTT	CASSVGPRTGEGGNTIYF
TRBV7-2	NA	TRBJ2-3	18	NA	TGTGCCAGCAGCTTAAGGAGCTTGGACCAACGACTCACAGATACGCAGTATTTT	CASSLRSLDQRLTDTQYF
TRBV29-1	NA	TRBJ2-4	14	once	TGCAGCGTTTCGGGGGTTCTCGCCAAAAACATTCAGTACTTC	CSVSGVLAKNIQYF
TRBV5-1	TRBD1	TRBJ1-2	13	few	TGCGCCAGCAGCCTGGACAGGGACTATGGCTACACCTTC	CASSLDRDYGYTF
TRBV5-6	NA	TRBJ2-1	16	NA	TGTGCCAGCAGCTTGGGACAAAATCCCTCCTACAATGAGCAGTTCTTC	CASSLGQNPSYNEQFF
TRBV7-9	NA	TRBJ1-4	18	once	TGTGCCAGCAGCCATCTGGGGGCGGGGTTGGCTTTAAATGAAAAACTGTTTTTT	CASSHLGAGLALNEKLFF
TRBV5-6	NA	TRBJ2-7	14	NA	TGTGCCAGCAGCTTGGAGCGGAGCACCTACGAGCAGTACTTC	CASSLERSTYEQYF
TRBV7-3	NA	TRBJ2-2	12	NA	TGTGCCAGCAGCTTACATGGGGGGGAGCTGTTTTTT	CASSLHGGELFF
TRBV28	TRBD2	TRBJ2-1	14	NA	TGTGCCAGCAGACCCAACGGGAGGAAAGATGAGCAGTTCTTC	CASRPNGRKDEQFF
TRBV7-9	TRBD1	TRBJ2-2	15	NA	TGTGCCAGCAGCCGCAGACAGGGAGAGGTCGGGGAGCTGTTTTTT	CASSRRQGEVGELFF
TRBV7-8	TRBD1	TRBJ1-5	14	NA	TGTGCCAGCAGCACGTACAGGGGGCACGCGCCCCAGCATTTT	CASSTYRGHAPQHF
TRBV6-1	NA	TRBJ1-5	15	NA	TGTGCCAGCAGTGATCATGTGGGGGTTTTTCAGCCCCAGCATTTT	CASSDHVGVFQPQHF
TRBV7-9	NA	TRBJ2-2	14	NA	TGTGCCAGCAGCCAGACAGATTACACCGGGGAGCTGTTTTTT	CASSQTDYTGELFF
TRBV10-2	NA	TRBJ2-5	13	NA	TGCGCCAGCAGTGAGTTACATCGAGAGACCCAGTACTTC	CASSELHRETQYF
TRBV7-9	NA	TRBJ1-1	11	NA	TGTGCCAGCAGCTTCCTCCGTGAAGCTTTCTTT	CASSFLREAFF
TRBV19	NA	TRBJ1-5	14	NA	TGTGCCAGTAGTTTCTTGGATCACCGTCAGCCCCAGCATTTT	CASSFLDHRQPQHF
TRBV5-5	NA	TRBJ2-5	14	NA	TGTGCCAGCAGCTTGATGTGGGGCCAAGAGACCCAGTACTTC	CASSLMWGQETQYF
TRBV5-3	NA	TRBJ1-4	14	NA	TGTGCCAGAAGCTCAAAGGGACTAGGGGAAAAACTGTTTTTT	CARSSKGLGEKLFF
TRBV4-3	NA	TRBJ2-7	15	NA	TGCGCCAGCAGCCAAGACCTTCGGGGCTCCTACGAGCAGTACTTC	CASSQDLRGSYEQYF
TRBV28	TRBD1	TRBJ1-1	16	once	TGTGCCAGCAGCCCACACCTACCGGGACAGGCCCCTGAAGCTTTCTTT	CASSPHLPGQAPEAFF
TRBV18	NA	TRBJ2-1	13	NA	TGTGCCAGCCGAGGGGGGGGACGGAATGAGCAGTTCTTC	CASRGGGRNEQFF
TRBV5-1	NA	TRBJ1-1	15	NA	TGCGCCAGCAGCTTACGTAGGGCCACGAACACTGAAGCTTTCTTT	CASSLRRATNTEAFF
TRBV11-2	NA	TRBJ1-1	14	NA	TGTGCCAGCAGCTTACAGGGAGGGGACACTGAAGCTTTCTTT	CASSLQGGDTEAFF
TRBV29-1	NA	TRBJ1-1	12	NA	TGCAGCGTTCGGGGAGGGAACACTGAAGCTTTCTTT	CSVRGGNTEAFF
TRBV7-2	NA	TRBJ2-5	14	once	TGTGCCAGCAGCTTATCCCTCAGGCAAGAGACCCAGTACTTC	CASSLSLRQETQYF